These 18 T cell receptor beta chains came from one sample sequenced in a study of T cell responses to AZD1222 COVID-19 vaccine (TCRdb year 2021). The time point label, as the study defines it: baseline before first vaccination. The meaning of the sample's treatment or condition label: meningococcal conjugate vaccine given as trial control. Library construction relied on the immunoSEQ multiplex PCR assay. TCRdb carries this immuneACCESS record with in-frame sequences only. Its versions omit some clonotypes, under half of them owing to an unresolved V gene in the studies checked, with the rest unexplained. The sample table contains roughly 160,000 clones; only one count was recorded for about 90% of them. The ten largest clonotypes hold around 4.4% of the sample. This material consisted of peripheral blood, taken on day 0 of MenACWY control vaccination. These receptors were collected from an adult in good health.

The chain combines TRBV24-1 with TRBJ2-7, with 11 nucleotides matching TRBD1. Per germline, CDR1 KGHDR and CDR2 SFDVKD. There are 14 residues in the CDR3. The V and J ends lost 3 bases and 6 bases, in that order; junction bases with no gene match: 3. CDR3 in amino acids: CATSDPGTGGEQYF. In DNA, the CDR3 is TGTGCCACCAGTGATCCCGGGACAGGGGGCGAGCAGTACTTC.

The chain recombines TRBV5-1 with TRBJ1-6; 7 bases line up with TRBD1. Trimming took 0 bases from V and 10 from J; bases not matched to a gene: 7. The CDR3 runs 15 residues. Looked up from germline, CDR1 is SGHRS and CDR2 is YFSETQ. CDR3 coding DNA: TGCGCCAGCAGCTTGGAAGGGACAGAGGGGTCACCCCTCCACTTT. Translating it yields CASSLEGTEGSPLHF. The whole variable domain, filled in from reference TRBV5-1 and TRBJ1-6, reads KAGVTQTPRYLIKTRGQQVTLSCSPISGHRSVSWYQQTPGQGLQFLFEYFSETQRNKGNFPGRFSGRQFSNSRSEMNVSTLELGDSALYLCASSLEGTEGSPLHFGNGTRLTVT.

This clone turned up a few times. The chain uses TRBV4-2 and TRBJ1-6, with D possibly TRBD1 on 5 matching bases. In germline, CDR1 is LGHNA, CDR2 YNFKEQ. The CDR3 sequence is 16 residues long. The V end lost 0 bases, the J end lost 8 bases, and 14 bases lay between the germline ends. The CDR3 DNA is TGTGCCAGCAGCCAAGAACCCGGGGGACGTCATTCACCCCTCCACTTT. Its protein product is CASSQEPGGRHSPLHF.

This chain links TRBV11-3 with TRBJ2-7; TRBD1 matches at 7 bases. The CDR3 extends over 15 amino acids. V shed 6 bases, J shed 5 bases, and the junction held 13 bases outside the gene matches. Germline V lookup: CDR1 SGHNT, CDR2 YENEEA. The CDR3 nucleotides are TGTGCCAGCAGTCAACGGACAGGCTTGGGGGACGAGCAGTACTTC. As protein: CASSQRTGLGDEQYF.

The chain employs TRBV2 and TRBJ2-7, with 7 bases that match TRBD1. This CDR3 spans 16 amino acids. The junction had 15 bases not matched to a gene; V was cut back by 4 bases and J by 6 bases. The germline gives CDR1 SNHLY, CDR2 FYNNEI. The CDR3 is CASSVSRTGDRGEQYF. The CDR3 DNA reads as TGTGCCAGCAGTGTATCCCGGACAGGCGACCGGGGCGAGCAGTACTTC. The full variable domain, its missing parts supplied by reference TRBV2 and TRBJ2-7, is EPEVTQTPSHQVTQMGQEVILRCVPISNHLYFYWYRQILGQKVEFLVSFYNNEISEKSEIFDDQFSVERPDGSNFTLKIRSTKLEDSAMYFCASSVSRTGDRGEQYFGPGTRLTVT.

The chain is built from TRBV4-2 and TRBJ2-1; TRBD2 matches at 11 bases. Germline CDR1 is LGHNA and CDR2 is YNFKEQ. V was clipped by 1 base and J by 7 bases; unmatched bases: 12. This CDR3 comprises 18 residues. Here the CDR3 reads CASSQVGTTSGRNNEQFF. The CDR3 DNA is TGTGCCAGCAGCCAAGTCGGGACTACTAGCGGGAGAAATAATGAGCAGTTCTTC.

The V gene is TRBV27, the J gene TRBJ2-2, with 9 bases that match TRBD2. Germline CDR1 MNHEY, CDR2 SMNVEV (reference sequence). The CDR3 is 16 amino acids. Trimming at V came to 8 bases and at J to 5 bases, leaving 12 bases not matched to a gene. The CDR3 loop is CASHPAGGRATGELFF. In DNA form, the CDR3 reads TGTGCCAGCCACCCCGCGGGCGGGAGGGCTACCGGGGAGCTGTTTTTT.

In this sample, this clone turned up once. CDR3 sequence reads: CASSVQTGSGTDTQYF. In DNA, the CDR3 is TGTGCCAGCTCCGTTCAGACAGGGTCCGGCACAGATACGCAGTATTTT. This chain connects TRBV18 to TRBJ2-3; 7 positions agree with TRBD1. The trim removed 6 bases at V and 1 base at J, leaving 10 bases unmatched. This CDR3 comprises 16 residues. Per the germline V gene, CDR1 is KGHSH and CDR2 is LQKENI.

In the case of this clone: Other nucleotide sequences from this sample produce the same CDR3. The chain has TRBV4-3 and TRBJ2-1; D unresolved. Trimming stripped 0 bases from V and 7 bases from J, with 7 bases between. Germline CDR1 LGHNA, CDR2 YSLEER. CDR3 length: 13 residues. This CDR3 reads CASSQEGWNEQFF. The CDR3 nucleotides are TGCGCCAGCAGCCAAGAGGGGTGGAATGAGCAGTTCTTC.

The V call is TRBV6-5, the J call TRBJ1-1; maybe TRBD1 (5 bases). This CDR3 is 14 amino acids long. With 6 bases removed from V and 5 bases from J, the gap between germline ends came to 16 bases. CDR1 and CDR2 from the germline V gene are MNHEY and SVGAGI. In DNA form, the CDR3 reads TGTGCCAGCAGGAGGCAGGGCGATTCAACTGAAGCTTTCTTT. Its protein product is CASRRQGDSTEAFF.

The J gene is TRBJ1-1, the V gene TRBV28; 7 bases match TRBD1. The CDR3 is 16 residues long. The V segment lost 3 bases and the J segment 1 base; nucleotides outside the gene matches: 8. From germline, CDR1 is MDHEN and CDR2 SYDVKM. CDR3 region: CASSFLQGLWNTEAFF. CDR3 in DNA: TGTGCCAGCAGTTTTTTACAGGGGCTTTGGAACACTGAAGCTTTCTTT.

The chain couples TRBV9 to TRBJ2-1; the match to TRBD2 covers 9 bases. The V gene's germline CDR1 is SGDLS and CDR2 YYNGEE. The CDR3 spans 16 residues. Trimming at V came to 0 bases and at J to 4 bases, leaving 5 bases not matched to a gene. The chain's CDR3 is CASSVAPSGIYNEQFF. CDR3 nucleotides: TGTGCCAGCAGCGTAGCGCCTAGCGGGATATACAATGAGCAGTTCTTC.

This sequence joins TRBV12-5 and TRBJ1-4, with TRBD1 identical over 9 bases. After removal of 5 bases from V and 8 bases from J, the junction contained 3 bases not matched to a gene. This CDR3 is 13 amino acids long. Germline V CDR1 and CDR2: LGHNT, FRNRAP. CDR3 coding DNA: TGTGCTAGTGGTGGGGACAGGGTGGAAAAACTGTTTTTT. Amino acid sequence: CASGGDRVEKLFF.

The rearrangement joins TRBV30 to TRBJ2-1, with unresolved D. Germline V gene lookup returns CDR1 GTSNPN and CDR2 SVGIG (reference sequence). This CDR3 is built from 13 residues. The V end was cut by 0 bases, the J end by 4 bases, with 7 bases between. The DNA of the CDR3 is TGTGCCTGGAGTGTAAACGTTTACAATGAGCAGTTCTTC. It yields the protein CAWSVNVYNEQFF.

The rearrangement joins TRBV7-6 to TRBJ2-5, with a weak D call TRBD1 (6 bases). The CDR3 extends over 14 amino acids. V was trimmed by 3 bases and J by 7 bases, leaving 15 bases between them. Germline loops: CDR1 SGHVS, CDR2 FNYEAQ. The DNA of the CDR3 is TGTGCCAGCAGCTTGACAGTACAGGGTATGACCCAGTACTTC. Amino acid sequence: CASSLTVQGMTQYF.

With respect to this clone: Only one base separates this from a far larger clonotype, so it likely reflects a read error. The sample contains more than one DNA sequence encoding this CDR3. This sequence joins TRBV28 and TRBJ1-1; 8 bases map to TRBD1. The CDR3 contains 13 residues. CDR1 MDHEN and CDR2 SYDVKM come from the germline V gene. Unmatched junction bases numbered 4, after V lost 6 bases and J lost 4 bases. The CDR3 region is CASRLTGGTEAFF. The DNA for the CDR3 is TGTGCCAGCAGGCTCACAGGGGGCACTGAAGCTTTCTTT. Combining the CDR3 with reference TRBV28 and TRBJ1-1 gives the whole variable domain DVKVTQSSRYLVKRTGEKVFLECVQDMDHENMFWYRQDPGLGLRLIYFSYDVKMKEKGDIPEGYSVSREKKERFSLILESASTNQTSMYLCASRLTGGTEAFFGQGTRLTVV.

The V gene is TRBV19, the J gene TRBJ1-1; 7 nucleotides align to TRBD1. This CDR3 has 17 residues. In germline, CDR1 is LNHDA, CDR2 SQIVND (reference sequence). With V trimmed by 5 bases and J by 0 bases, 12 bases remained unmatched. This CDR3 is CASSPPPGTVMNTEAFF. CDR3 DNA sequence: TGTGCCAGTAGTCCTCCCCCGGGGACAGTCATGAACACTGAAGCTTTCTTT.

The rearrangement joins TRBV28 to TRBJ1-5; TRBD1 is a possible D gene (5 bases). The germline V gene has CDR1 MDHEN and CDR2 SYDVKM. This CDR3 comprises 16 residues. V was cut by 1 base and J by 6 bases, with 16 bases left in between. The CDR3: CASSLLLVRGGQPQHF. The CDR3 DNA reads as TGTGCCAGCAGTTTATTGTTAGTTCGGGGGGGTCAGCCCCAGCATTTT.